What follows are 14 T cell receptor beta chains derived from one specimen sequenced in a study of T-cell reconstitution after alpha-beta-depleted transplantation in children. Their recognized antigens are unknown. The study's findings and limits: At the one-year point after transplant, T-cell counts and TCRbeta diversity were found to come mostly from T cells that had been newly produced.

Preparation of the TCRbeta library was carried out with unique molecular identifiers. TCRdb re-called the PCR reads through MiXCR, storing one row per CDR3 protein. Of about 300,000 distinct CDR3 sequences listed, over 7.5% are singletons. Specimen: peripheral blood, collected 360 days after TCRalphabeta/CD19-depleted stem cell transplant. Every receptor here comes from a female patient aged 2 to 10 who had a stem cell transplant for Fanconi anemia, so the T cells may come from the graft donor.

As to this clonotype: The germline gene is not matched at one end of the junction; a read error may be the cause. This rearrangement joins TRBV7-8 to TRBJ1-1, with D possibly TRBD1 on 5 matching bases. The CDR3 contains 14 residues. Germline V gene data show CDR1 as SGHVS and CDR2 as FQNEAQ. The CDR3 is CASSPWGPNAEAFF. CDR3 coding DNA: TGTGCCAGCAGCCCTTGGGGCCCGAACGCTGAAGCTTTCTTT.

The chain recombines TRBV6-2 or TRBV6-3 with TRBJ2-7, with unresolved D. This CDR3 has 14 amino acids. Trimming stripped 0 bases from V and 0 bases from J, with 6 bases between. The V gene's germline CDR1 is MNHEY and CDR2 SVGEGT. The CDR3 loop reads CASSYSGTSYEQYV. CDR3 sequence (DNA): TGTGCCAGCAGTTACTCTGGCACCTCCTACGAGCAGTACGTC.

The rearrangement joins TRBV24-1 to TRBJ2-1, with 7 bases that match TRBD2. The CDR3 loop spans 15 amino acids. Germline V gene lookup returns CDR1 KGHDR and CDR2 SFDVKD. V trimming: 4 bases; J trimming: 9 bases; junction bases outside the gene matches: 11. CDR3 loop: CATSDLSGPFPEQFF. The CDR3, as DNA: TGTGCCACCAGTGACCTTAGCGGGCCTTTTCCTGAGCAGTTCTTC.

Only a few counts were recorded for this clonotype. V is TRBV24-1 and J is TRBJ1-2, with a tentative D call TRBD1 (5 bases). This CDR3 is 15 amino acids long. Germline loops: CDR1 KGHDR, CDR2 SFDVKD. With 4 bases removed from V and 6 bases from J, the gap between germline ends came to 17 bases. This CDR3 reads CATSERSGTMDGYTF. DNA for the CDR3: TGTGCCACCAGTGAACGCTCCGGGACTATGGATGGCTACACCTTC.

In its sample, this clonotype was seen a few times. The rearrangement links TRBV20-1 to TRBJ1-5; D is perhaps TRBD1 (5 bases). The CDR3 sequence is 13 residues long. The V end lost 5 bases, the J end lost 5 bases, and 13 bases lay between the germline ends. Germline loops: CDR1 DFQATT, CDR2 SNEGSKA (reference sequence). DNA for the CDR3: TGCAGTGCTCCGGTAGGGGTTCATCAGCCCCAGCATTTT. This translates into CSAPVGVHQPQHF.

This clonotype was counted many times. The CDR3, as DNA: TGTGCCAGCAGCGCCCAGGGGGCGAACATTCAGTACTTC. It specifies CASSAQGANIQYF. This chain uses TRBV5-6 with TRBJ2-4, with 8 bases matching TRBD1. V lost 4 bases to trimming and J lost 7 bases; unmatched junction nucleotides: 4. CDR3 length: 13 residues. Germline CDR1 and CDR2: SGHDT and YYEEEE. The full variable domain, in which reference TRBV5-6 and TRBJ2-4 provide the parts outside the CDR3, is DAGVTQSPTHLIKTRGQQVTLRCSPKSGHDTVSWYQQALGQGPQFIFQYYEEEERQRGNFPDRFSGHQFPNYSSELNVNALLLGDSALYLCASSAQGANIQYFGAGTRLSVL.

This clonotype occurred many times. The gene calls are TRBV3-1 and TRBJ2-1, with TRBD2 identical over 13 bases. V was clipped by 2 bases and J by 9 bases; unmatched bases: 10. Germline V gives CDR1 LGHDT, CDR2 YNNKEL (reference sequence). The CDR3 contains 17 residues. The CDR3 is CASSQKLGLAGVTEQFF. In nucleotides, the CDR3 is TGTGCCAGCAGCCAAAAGCTAGGACTAGCGGGAGTGACTGAGCAGTTCTTC.

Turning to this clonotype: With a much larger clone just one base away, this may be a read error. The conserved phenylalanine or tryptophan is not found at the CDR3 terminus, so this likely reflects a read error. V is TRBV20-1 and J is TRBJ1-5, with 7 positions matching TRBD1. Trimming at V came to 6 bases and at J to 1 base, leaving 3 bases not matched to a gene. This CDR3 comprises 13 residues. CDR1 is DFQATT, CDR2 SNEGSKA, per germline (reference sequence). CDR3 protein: CSAQTGSNQPQHC. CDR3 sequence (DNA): TGCAGTGCCCAGACAGGGAGCAATCAGCCCCAGCATTGT.

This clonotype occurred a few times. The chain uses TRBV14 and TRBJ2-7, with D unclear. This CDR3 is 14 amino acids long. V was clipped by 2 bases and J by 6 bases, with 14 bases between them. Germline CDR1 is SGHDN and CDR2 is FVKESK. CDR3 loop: CASSQLQPPSEQYV. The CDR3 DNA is TGTGCCAGCAGCCAACTACAACCCCCGTCCGAGCAGTACGTC.

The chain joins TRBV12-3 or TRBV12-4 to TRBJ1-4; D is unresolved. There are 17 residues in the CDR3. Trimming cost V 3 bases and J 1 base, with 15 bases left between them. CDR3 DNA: TGTGCCAGCAGTTTGTTTCCCGGATGGGAAACTAATGAAAAACTGTTTTTT. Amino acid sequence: CASSLFPGWETNEKLFF.

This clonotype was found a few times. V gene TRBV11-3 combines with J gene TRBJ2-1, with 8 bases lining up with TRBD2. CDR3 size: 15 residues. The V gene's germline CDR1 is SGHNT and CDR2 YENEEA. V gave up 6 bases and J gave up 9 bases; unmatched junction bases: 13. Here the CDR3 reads CASSLSGTTGSEQFF. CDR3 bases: TGTGCCAGCAGTCTTAGCGGGACGACGGGGAGTGAGCAGTTCTTC.

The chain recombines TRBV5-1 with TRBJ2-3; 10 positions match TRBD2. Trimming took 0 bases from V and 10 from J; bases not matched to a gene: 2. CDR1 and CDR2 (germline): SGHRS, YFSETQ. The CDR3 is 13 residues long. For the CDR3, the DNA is TGCGCCAGCAGCTTGGGACTAGCGGGTCCGCAGTATTTT. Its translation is CASSLGLAGPQYF.

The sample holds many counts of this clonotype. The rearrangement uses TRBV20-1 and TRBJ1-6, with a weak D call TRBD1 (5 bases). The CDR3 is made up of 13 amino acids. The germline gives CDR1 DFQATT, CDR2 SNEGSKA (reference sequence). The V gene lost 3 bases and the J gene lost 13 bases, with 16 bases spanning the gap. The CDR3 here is CSASGQGVSPLHF. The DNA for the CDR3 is TGCAGTGCTAGTGGGCAGGGAGTTAGTCCCCTCCACTTT.

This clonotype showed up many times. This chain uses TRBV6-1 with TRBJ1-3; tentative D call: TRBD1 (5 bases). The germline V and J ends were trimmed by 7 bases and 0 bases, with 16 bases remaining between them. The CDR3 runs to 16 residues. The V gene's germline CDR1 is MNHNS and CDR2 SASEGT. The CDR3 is CASTRTRQFSGNTIYF. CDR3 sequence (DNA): TGTGCCAGCACCCGAACTCGACAGTTCTCTGGAAACACCATATATTTT.